This section outlines one T cell receptor beta chain sequence together with its context. What it recognizes is unknown. Time point meaning: baseline, week 1 (first vaccination visit). The treatment is: pre-vaccination baseline after standard-of-care therapy. Donor tumors were new WHO grade 3 or 4 IDH1-mutant, ATRX-lost astrocytomas. These data come from a study of a mutant IDH1 vaccine in newly diagnosed glioma. Whole-study findings and limits: Pseudoprogression appeared unlinked to shifts in leading peripheral T cell clonotypes.

Sequencing used immunoSEQ multiplex PCR; TCRdb keeps in-frame clones, though not all of them. This sample has approximately 70,000 clones, with 79% found just once. The sequence derives from a man aged 50-60 years with glioma. Specimen: PBMCs, collected from a glioma patient treated with radiotherapy, temozolomide or both.

As DNA, the CDR3 is TGTGCCAGCAGCTCTCAGACAGGGGGCGTAGAGACCCAGTACTTC. This encodes CASSSQTGGVETQYF. V is TRBV7-2 and J is TRBJ2-5; TRBD1 matches 10 bases. This CDR3 region has 15 residues. V was clipped by 4 bases and J by 4 bases; unmatched bases: 6. Germline V CDR1 and CDR2: SGHTA, FQGNSA.